This T cell receptor (beta chain) comes out of a study of CXCR3-negative and CXCR3-positive naive CD8 T cells. UMI-labeled TRB cDNA libraries were prepared by 5' RACE. TCRdb reprocessed the 5' RACE reads and keeps a single row for each CDR3 protein, giving no DNA. Its listing shows about 28,000 distinct CDR3 sequences. CDR3 length equals 12 residues. The chain carries TRBV12-3 or TRBV12-4 and TRBJ2-1. Sequenced: memory CD8+ T cells from blood. The sequence was obtained from a human donor in good health. Some clones in this sample may be carry-over from other donors' samples. The CDR3 sequence: CASSFGGNEQFF.